Following are 10 T cell receptor beta chains from one sample sequenced in a study of shared clonotypes between healthy human individuals. The table came from immunoSEQ multiplex PCR; TCRdb's copy has only in-frame clones and leaves some out. The sample lists over a million clones; roughly 74% were seen once. The source material was memory CD4+ T cells from PBMCs. Subset specified: CD45RA-negative fraction. Source of these receptors: a man aged 18 to 29 in good health. Some clones in this sample may be carry-over from other donors' samples.

This rearrangement joins TRBV2 to TRBJ2-7; D is uncertain. The ends were cut back, 6 bases at V and 2 bases at J, with 11 bases in the middle. Germline loops: CDR1 SNHLY, CDR2 FYNNEI. The CDR3 has 13 residues. Written as DNA, the CDR3 is TGTGCCAGCAGGTCCGGGCCCACCTACGAGCAGTACTTC. Translation: CASRSGPTYEQYF.

The rearrangement links TRBV9 to TRBJ2-3; TRBD2 agrees at 10 bases. The length of the CDR3 is 16 residues. The germline gives CDR1 SGDLS, CDR2 YYNGEE. J gave up 4 bases and V 2 bases, and 7 bases lay outside the gene matches. CDR3 in DNA: TGTGCCAGCAGCGTGGCTAGCGGGAGTTCAGCAGATACGCAGTATTTT. Translated, it gives CASSVASGSSADTQYF.

V usage is TRBV7-9 and J usage is TRBJ2-5; 7 bases align to TRBD2. V trimming: 3 bases; J trimming: 1 base; junction bases outside the gene matches: 8. Germline-derived CDR1 and CDR2 are SEHNR and FQNEAQ (reference sequence). This CDR3 spans 16 amino acids. The CDR3 loop reads CASSFNPLAAQETQYF. Written as DNA, the CDR3 is TGTGCCAGCAGCTTCAACCCTCTAGCGGCCCAAGAGACCCAGTACTTC.

V usage is TRBV20-1 and J usage is TRBJ1-1, with D tentatively TRBD1 (5 bases). The CDR3 is made up of 11 amino acids. CDR1 and CDR2 (germline): DFQATT, SNEGSKA (reference sequence). CDR3 residues: CGWTKNTEAFF. DNA of the CDR3: TGCGGCTGGACAAAAAACACTGAAGCTTTCTTT.

In its sample, this clone was seen a few times. This rearrangement joins TRBV5-6 to TRBJ1-2, with a tentative D call TRBD1 (5 bases). V was pared by 1 base and J by 8 bases, with 9 bases between. CDR3 length: 12 residues. Germline V gene sequence: CDR1 SGHDT, CDR2 YYEEEE. CDR3 residues: CASSLQGGGYTF. CDR3 nucleotide sequence: TGTGCCAGCAGCTTGCAGGGAGGAGGCTACACCTTC.

V usage is TRBV11-3 and J usage is TRBJ1-1; D is uncertain. Deletions cut 0 bases from V and 1 base from J, with 6 bases between. The CDR3 contains 14 residues. CDR1 SGHNT and CDR2 YENEEA come from the germline V gene. This chain's CDR3 is CASSLEGKNTEAFF. CDR3 DNA sequence: TGTGCCAGCAGCTTAGAGGGTAAGAACACTGAAGCTTTCTTT.

J is TRBJ2-7 and V is TRBV19; 7 positions match TRBD2. The V and J ends lost 2 bases and 6 bases, in that order; junction bases with no gene match: 4. The germline gives CDR1 LNHDA, CDR2 SQIVND (reference sequence). This CDR3 region has 13 residues. The DNA for the CDR3 is TGTGCCAGTAGTATACATTGGGGGGGCGAGCAGTACTTC. This sequence encodes CASSIHWGGEQYF. Filled out from reference TRBV19 and TRBJ2-7, the complete variable domain reads DGGITQSPKYLFRKEGQNVTLSCEQNLNHDAMYWYRQDPGQGLRLIYYSQIVNDFQKGDIAEGYSVSREKKESFPLTVTSAQKNPTAFYLCASSIHWGGEQYFGPGTRLTVT.

This clone was counted a single time. The rearrangement links TRBV10-3 to TRBJ1-1, with no clear D. The CDR3 consists of 14 residues. The V gene's germline CDR1 is ENHRY and CDR2 SYGVKD. Trimming left V 1 base short and J 1 base short, with 7 bases between. CDR3 in amino acids: CAISEYLGNTEAFF. DNA of the CDR3: TGTGCCATCAGTGAGTATTTGGGGAACACTGAAGCTTTCTTT.

This clone was picked up many times. This sequence joins TRBV6-6 and TRBJ2-7; a possible D gene is TRBD1 (5 bases). The CDR3 runs 13 residues. The germline V and J ends were trimmed by 6 bases and 5 bases, with 14 bases remaining between them. CDR1 MNHNY and CDR2 SVGAGI come from the germline V gene (reference sequence). In DNA form, the CDR3 reads TGTGCCAGCAGAACAGGTTCTGTCCACGAGCAGTACTTC. Protein: CASRTGSVHEQYF.

The genes are TRBV2 and TRBJ1-1; 8 bases align to TRBD1. Germline V gene data show CDR1 as SNHLY and CDR2 as FYNNEI. Trimming removed 7 bases from V and 3 bases from J; junction bases left unmatched: 7. This CDR3 region has 14 residues. Here the CDR3 DNA reads TGTGCCAGCAATCCTCAGGGGGCGGACACTGAAGCTTTCTTT. It codes for CASNPQGADTEAFF.